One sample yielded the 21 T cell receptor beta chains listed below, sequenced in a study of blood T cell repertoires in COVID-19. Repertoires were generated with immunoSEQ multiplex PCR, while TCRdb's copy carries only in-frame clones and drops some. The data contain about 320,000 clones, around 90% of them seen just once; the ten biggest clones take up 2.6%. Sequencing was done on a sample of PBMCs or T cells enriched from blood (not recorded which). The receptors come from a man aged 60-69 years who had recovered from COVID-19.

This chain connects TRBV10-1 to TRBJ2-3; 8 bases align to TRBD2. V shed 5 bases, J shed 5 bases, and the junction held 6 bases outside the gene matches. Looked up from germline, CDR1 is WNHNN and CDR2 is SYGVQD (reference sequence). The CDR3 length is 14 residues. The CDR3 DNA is TGCGCCAGCAGTCCCGGGAGGGCCGGAGATACGCAGTATTTT. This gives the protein CASSPGRAGDTQYF.

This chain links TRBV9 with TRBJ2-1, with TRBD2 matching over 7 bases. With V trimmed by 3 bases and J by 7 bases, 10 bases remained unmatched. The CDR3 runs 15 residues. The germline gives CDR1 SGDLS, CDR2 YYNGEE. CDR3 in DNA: TGTGCCAGCAGCGCGGGGCGGGAGTTATTTAATGAGCAGTTCTTC. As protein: CASSAGRELFNEQFF.

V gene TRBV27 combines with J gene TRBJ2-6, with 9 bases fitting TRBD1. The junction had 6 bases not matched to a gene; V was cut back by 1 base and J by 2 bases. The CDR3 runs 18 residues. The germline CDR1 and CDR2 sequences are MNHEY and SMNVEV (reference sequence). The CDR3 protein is CASSLYGQGTAGANVLTF. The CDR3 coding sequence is TGTGCCAGCAGTTTATACGGACAGGGGACGGCTGGGGCCAACGTCCTGACTTTC. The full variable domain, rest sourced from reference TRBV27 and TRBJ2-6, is EAQVTQNPRYLITVTGKKLTVTCSQNMNHEYMSWYRQDPGLGLRQIYYSMNVEVTDKGDVPEGYKVSRKEKRNFPLILESPSPNQTSLYFCASSLYGQGTAGANVLTFGAGSRLTVL.

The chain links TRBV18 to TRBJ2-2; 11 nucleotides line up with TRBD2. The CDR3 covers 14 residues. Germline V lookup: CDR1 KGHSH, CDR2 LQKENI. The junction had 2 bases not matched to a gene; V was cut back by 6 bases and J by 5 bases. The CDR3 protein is CASSGLAETGELFF. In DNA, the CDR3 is TGTGCCAGCTCGGGACTAGCGGAGACCGGGGAGCTGTTTTTT. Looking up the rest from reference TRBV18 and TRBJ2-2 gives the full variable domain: NAGVMQNPRHLVRRRGQEARLRCSPMKGHSHVYWYRQLPEEGLKFMVYLQKENIIDESGMPKERFSAEFPKEGPSILRIQQVVRGDSAAYFCASSGLAETGELFFGEGSRLTVL.

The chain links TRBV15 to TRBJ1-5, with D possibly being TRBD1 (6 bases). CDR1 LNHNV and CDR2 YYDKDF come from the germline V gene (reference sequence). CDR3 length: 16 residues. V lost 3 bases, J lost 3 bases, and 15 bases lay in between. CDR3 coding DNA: TGTGCCACCAGCAGGGGGGGAGGGGGAAACAATCAGCCCCAGCATTTT. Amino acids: CATSRGGGGNNQPQHF. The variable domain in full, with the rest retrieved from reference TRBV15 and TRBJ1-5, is DAMVIQNPRYQVTQFGKPVTLSCSQTLNHNVMYWYQQKSSQAPKLLFHYYDKDFNNEADTPDNFQSRRPNTSFCFLDIRSPGLGDTAMYLCATSRGGGGNNQPQHFGDGTRLSIL.

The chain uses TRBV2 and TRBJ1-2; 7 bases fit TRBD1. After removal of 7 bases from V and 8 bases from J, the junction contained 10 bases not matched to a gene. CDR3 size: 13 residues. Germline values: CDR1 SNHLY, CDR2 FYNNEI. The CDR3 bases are TGTGCCAGCACCCCAGGGGGAGCAGTCGGCTACACCTTC. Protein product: CASTPGGAVGYTF.

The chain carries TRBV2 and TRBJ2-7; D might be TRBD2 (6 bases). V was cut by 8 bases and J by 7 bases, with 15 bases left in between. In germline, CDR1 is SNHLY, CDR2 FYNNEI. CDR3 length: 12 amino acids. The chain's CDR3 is CASGGSAWEQYF. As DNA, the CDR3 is TGTGCCAGCGGGGGGTCGGCGTGGGAGCAGTACTTC.

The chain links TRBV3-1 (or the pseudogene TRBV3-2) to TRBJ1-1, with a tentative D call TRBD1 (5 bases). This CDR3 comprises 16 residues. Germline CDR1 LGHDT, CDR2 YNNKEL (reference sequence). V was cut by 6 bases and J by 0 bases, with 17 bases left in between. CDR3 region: CASSLRDIGVNTEAFF. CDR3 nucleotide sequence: TGTGCCAGCAGTCTAAGAGATATAGGGGTGAACACTGAAGCTTTCTTT.

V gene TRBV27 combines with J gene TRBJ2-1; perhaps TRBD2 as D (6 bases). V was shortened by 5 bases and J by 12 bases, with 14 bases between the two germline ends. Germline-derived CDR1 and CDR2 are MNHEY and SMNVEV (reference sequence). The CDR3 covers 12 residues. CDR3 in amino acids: CASSTMGEVQFF. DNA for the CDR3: TGTGCCAGCAGTACGATGGGGGAGGTGCAGTTCTTC.

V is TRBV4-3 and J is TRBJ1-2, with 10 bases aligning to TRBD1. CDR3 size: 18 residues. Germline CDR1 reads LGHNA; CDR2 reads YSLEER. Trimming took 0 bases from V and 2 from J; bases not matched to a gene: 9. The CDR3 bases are TGCGCCAGCAGCCAAGATCCCCCTTGGGGACAGGGGAACTATGGCTACACCTTC. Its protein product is CASSQDPPWGQGNYGYTF.

The chain's CDR3 is CASSRQGLADPVAFF. In DNA form, the CDR3 reads TGTGCCAGCAGCCGCCAGGGACTAGCGGACCCAGTAGCCTTCTTC. The chain employs TRBV7-2 and TRBJ2-1; 11 bases agree with TRBD2. CDR3 length: 15 amino acids. With 5 bases clipped from V and 16 bases from J, the junction kept 16 bases outside the gene matches. Germline CDR1 reads SGHTA; CDR2 reads FQGNSA.

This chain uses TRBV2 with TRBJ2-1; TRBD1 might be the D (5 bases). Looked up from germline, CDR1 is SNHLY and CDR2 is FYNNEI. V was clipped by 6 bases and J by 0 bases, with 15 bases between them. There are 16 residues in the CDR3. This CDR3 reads CASRVDTLISYNEQFF. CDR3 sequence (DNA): TGTGCCAGCAGGGTGGACACGCTTATCTCCTACAATGAGCAGTTCTTC.

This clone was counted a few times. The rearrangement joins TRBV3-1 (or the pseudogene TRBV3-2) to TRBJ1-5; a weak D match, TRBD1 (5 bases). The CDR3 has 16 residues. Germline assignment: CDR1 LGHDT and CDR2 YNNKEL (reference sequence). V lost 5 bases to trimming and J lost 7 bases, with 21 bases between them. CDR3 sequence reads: CASSSMSQGWGQPQHF. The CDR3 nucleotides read TGTGCCAGCAGCTCCATGTCCCAGGGTTGGGGCCAGCCCCAGCATTTT.

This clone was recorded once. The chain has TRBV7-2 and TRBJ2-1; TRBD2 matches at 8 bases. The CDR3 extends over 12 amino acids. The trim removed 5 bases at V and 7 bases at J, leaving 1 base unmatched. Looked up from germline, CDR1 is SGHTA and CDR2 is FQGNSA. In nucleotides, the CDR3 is TGTGCCAGCAGCCCGGGGGGGAATGAGCAGTTCTTC. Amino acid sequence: CASSPGGNEQFF.

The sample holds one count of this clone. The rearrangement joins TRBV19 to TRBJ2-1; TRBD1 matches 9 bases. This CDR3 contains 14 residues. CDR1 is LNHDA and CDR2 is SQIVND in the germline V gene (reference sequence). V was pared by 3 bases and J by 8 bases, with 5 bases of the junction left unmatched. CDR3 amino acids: CASSMGQGPYEQFF. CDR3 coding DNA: TGTGCCAGTAGTATGGGACAGGGTCCCTATGAGCAGTTCTTC.

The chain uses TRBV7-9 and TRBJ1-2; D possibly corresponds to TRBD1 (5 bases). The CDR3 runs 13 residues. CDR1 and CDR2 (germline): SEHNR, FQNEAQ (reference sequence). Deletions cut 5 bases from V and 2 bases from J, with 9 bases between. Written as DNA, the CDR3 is TGTGCCAGCAGCATACAGGAGAACTATGGCTACACCTTC. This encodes CASSIQENYGYTF.

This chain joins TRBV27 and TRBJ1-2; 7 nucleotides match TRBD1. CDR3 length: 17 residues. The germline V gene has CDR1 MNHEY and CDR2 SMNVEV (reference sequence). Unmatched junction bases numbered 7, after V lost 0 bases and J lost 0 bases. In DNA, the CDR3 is TGTGCCAGCAGTTTATCGTTAAGGGGGCGAGCTAACTATGGCTACACCTTC. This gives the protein CASSLSLRGRANYGYTF.

For the CDR3, the DNA is TGTGCCAGCAGCTTCAGGGCCCCCGGGTCCTACGAGCAGTACTTC. Translating it yields CASSFRAPGSYEQYF. This rearrangement joins TRBV7-9 to TRBJ2-7; a weak D match, TRBD1 (5 bases). This CDR3 comprises 15 residues. CDR1 SEHNR and CDR2 FQNEAQ come from the germline V gene (reference sequence). V dropped 3 bases and J dropped 1 base, with 13 bases sitting between them. Complete variable domain (other parts from reference TRBV7-9 and TRBJ2-7): DTGVSQNPRHKITKRGQNVTFRCDPISEHNRLYWYRQTLGQGPEFLTYFQNEAQLEKSRLLSDRFSAERPKGSFSTLEIQRTEQGDSAMYLCASSFRAPGSYEQYFGPGTRLTVT.

CDR3: CASSGQNTGELFF. Written as DNA, the CDR3 is TGTGCCAGCAGTGGACAGAACACCGGGGAGCTGTTTTTT. V and J are TRBV2 and TRBJ2-2; D unclear. The V end lost 4 bases, the J end lost 1 base, and 4 bases lay between the germline ends. CDR3 length: 13 residues. Germline CDR1 and CDR2: SNHLY and FYNNEI. The variable domain in full, with the rest retrieved from reference TRBV2 and TRBJ2-2, is EPEVTQTPSHQVTQMGQEVILRCVPISNHLYFYWYRQILGQKVEFLVSFYNNEISEKSEIFDDQFSVERPDGSNFTLKIRSTKLEDSAMYFCASSGQNTGELFFGEGSRLTVL.

For the CDR3, the DNA is TGTGCCAGCTCACCACCGCAGGGGGCGAGAACTGAAGCTTTCTTT. It translates to CASSPPQGARTEAFF. The chain joins TRBV18 to TRBJ1-1, with 8 bases that match TRBD1. Trimming at V came to 0 bases and at J to 5 bases, leaving 5 bases not matched to a gene. The CDR3 consists of 15 residues. Germline CDR1 KGHSH, CDR2 LQKENI.

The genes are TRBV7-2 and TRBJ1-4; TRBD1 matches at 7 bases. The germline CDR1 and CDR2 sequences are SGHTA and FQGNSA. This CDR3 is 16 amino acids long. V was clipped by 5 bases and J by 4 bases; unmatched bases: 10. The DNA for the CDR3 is TGTGCCAGCAGCGAACTGACAGGGATAAATAATGAAAAACTGTTTTTT. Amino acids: CASSELTGINNEKLFF.